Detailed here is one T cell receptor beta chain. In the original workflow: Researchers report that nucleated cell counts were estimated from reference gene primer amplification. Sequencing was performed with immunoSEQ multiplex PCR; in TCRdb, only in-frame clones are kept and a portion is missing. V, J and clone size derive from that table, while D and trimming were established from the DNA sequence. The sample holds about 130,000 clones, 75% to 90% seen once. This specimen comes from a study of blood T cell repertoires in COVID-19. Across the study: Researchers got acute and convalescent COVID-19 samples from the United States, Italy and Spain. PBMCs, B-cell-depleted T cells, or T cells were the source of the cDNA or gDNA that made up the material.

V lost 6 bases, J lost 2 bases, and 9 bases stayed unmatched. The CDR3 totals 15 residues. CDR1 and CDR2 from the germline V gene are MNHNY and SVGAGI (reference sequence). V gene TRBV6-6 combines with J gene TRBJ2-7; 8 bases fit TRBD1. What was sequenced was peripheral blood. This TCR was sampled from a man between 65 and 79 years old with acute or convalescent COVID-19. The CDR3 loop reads CASSLGTGVTYEQYF. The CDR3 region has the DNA TGTGCCAGCAGCCTAGGGACAGGAGTAACCTACGAGCAGTACTTC.